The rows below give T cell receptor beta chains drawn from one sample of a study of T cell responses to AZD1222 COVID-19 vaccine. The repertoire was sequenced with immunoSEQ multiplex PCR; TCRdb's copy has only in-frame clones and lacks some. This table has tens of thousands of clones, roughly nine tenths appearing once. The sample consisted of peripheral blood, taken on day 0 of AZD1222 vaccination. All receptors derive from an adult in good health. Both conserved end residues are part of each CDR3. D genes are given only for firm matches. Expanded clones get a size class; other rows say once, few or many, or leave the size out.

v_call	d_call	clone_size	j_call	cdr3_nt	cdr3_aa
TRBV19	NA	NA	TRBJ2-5	TGTGCCAGTAGTATGTTCGGGGGCGCGCAGACCCAGTACTTC	CASSMFGGAQTQYF
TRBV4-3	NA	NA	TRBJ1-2	TGCGCCAGCAGCCATAACAGGCGAGGTGGTAATGATGGCTACACCTTC	CASSHNRRGGNDGYTF
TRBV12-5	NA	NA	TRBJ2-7	TGTGCTAGTGGTGAGACAGGCTCCCACTACGAGCAGTACTTC	CASGETGSHYEQYF
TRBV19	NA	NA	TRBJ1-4	TGTGCCAGTAGTAAGGGCAGGTTCAATGAAAAACTGTTTTTT	CASSKGRFNEKLFF
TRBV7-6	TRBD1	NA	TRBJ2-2	TGTGCCAGCAGCTTCAGGGACAGGCGGGGCGGGGAGCTGTTTTTT	CASSFRDRRGGELFF
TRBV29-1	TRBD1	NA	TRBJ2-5	TGCAGCGTTGGGTTTCCAGGGGGCCAAGAGACCCAGTACTTC	CSVGFPGGQETQYF
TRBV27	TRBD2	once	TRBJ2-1	TGTGCCAGCAGTTTATCCACTAGCGCTAGCTCCTACAATGAGCAGTTCTTC	CASSLSTSASSYNEQFF
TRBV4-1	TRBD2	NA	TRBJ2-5	TGCGCCAGCAGCCAAGTAGCGGGAGTTGAGACCCAGTACTTC	CASSQVAGVETQYF
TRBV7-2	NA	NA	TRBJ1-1	TGTGCCAGCAGCTTAGTCTGGGACACTGAAGCTTTCTTT	CASSLVWDTEAFF
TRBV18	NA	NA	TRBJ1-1	TGTGCCAGCTCATCGTCGAACACTGAAGCTTTCTTT	CASSSSNTEAFF
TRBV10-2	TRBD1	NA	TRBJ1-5	TGCGCCAGCAGTGAGTCGCCCAAACAGGGGGCTCAGCCCCAGCATTTT	CASSESPKQGAQPQHF
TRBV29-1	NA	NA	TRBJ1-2	TGCAGCGTTGAAGCTTTGACCCCGTTCGATGACACCTTC	CSVEALTPFDDTF
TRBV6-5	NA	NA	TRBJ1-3	TGTGCCAGCAGTTATTCCAGGGGACCTGGAAACACCATATATTTT	CASSYSRGPGNTIYF
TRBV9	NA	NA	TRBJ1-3	TGTGCCAGCAGCGCCCGGGTAGGACAAGTCTCTGGAAACACCATATATTTT	CASSARVGQVSGNTIYF
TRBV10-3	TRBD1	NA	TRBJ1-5	TGTGCCATCAGTGAAACAGGGGCCCAGGGACCCCAGCATTTT	CAISETGAQGPQHF
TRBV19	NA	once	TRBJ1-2	TGTGCCAGTAGTATGGGGGGGCAAGTCTATGGCTACACCTTC	CASSMGGQVYGYTF
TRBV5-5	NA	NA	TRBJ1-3	TGTGCCAGCAGCTTAATAACGGGGTTTGGAAACACCATATATTTT	CASSLITGFGNTIYF
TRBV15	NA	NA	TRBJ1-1	TGTGCCACCAGCATTGTGTCCGCTGAAGCTTTCTTT	CATSIVSAEAFF
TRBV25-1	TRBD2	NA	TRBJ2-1	TGTGCCAGCAGTGATCCATCGGAAGCGGGAGGGACGCGTGAGCAGTTCTTC	CASSDPSEAGGTREQFF
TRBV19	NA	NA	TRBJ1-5	TGTGCCAGTAGTATCTCAGTCTCGAGGGCCGGGGTCGGTCAGCCCCAGCATTTT	CASSISVSRAGVGQPQHF
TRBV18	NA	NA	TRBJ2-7	TGTGCCAGCTCACCATCCACAGGGACACCCTACGAGCAGTACTTC	CASSPSTGTPYEQYF
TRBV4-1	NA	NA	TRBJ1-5	TGCGCCAGCAGCCAAGGGGAGGGCCCGGGGCCCCAGCATTTT	CASSQGEGPGPQHF
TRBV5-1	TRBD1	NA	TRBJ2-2	TGCGCCAGCAGGCCGGGACAGGGGGCTGGCGGGGAGCTGTTTTTT	CASRPGQGAGGELFF
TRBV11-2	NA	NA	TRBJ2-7	TGTGCCAGCAGCTTAGAGGGCCTTGGGGAGCAGTACTTC	CASSLEGLGEQYF
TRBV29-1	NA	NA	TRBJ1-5	TGCAGCGTTGGCATCAGTCGAGGTCAGCCCCAGCATTTT	CSVGISRGQPQHF
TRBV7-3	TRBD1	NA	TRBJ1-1	TGTGCCAGCAGCTGGGACAGGAACACTGAAGCTTTCTTT	CASSWDRNTEAFF